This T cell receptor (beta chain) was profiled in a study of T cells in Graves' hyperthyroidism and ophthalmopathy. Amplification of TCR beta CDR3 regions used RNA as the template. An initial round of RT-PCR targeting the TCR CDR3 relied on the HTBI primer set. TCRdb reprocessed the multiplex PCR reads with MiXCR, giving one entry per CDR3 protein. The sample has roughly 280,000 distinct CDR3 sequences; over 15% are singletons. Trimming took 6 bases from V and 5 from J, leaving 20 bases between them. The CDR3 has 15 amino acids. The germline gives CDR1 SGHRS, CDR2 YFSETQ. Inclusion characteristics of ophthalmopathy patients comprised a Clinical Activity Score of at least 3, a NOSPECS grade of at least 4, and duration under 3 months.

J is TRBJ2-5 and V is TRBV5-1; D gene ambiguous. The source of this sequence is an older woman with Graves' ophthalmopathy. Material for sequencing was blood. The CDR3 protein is CASNPYGDGTETQYF. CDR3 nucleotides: TGCGCCAGCAACCCTTACGGAGATGGTACGGAGACCCAGTACTTC.